A selection of T cell receptor beta chains follows, all from one sample in a study of blood T cell repertoires in COVID-19. Profiling relied on immunoSEQ multiplex PCR, and the TCRdb table lists in-frame clones only, not all of them. The sample holds tens of thousands of clones, around three quarters seen once. The sequenced sample was peripheral blood. The receptors were sampled from a human donor in a cohort sampled during active COVID-19. Both conserved end residues are part of each CDR3. A D gene is named only where the DNA matches it firmly.

d_call,v_call,j_call,cdr3_aa
TRBD2,TRBV29-1,TRBJ2-5,CSGGLAETQYF
.,TRBV7-3,TRBJ1-2,CASRRSPEGGYTF
TRBD2,TRBV5-1,TRBJ2-7,CASSLKSGRAYEQYF
TRBD2,TRBV7-6,TRBJ2-1,CASSGIAGGGSNEQFF
TRBD1,TRBV7-9,TRBJ1-4,CASSNSGTGDKLFF
.,TRBV2,TRBJ1-1,CASSVILRNTEAFF
.,TRBV28,TRBJ1-2,CASIGGAGGGYTF
TRBD2,TRBV11-2,TRBJ2-3,CASSLGLAGAWADTQYF
.,TRBV7-2,TRBJ2-1,CASSPGQNLYNEQFF
TRBD2,TRBV7-2,TRBJ2-7,CASSFFPSSGSYEQYF
.,TRBV7-9,TRBJ1-3,CASSLSPQGGGNTIYF
TRBD2,TRBV6-2/TRBV6-3,TRBJ2-7,CASSFRPGGPGLEQYF
.,TRBV7-9,TRBJ1-1,CASTLQGNTEAFF
TRBD2,TRBV18,TRBJ2-1,CASQIAGPTLYNEQFF
.,TRBV6-1,TRBJ2-7,CASSELVPEQYF
.,TRBV3-1/TRBV3-2,TRBJ2-1,CASSPQPRESNEQFF
.,TRBV28,TRBJ2-7,CASSSVYEQYF
.,TRBV5-5,TRBJ2-5,CASSYFQETQYF
.,TRBV7-2,TRBJ1-2,CASSFERPGGYTF
TRBD2,TRBV28,TRBJ2-1,CASSSSTSGDYNEQFF
.,TRBV10-3,TRBJ1-2,CAIRSGQSDSNYGYTF
TRBD1,TRBV30,TRBJ1-6,CAWSPSSGTGYNSPLHF